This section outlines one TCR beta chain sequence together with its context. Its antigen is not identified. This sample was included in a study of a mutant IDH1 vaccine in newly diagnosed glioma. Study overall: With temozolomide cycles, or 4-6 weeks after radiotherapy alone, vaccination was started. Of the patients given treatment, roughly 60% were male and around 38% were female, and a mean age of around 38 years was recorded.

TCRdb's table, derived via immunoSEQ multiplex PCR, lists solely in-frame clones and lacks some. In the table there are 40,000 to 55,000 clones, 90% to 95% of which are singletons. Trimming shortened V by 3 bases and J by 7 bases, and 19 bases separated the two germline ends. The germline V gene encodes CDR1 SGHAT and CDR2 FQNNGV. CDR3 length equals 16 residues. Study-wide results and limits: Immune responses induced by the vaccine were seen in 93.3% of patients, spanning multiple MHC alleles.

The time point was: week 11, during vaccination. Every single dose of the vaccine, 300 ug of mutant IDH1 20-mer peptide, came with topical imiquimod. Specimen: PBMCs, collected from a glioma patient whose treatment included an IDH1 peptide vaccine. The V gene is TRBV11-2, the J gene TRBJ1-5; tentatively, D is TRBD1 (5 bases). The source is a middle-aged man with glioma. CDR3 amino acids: CASSLDGAGLAQPQHF. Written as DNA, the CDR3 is TGTGCCAGCAGCTTGGATGGGGCAGGGTTGGCGCAGCCCCAGCATTTT.